This T cell receptor (beta chain) appears in the sequencing data of a study of cytomegalovirus exposure and HLA in healthy donors. Primers for the PCR totalled 60 Vbeta and 13 Jbeta. Generated by immunoSEQ multiplex PCR, the TCRdb table keeps only in-frame clones and is missing some. This table has around 200,000 clones, around 85% appearing once. While unrecorded immune exposures were likely, the donors were nominally healthy when sampled. The sample consisted of PBMCs. This receptor was obtained from a woman aged 45-65 years in good health and CMV-seronegative.

CDR3 nucleotides: TGTGCCAGCAGTGGGACAGGGGAGGGTGGCTACACCTTC. Amino acid sequence: CASSGTGEGGYTF. The chain employs TRBV6-6 and TRBJ1-2, with 10 nucleotides matching TRBD1. CDR1 and CDR2 (germline): MNHNY, SVGAGI (reference sequence). V dropped 5 bases and J dropped 7; count of bases not matched to a gene: 4. The CDR3 sequence is 13 residues long.